This T cell receptor (beta chain) was recovered during a study of OX40 agonist ivuxolimab in advanced cancers. General observations from the study: On average, CD8+ T cells showed a greater number of expanded clones than CD4+.

At baseline, cycle 4 day 1, and cycle 7 day 1, blood was sampled. V was pared by 0 bases and J by 1 base, with 4 bases of the junction left unmatched. Per the germline V gene, CDR1 is MNHEY and CDR2 is SMNVEV (reference sequence). This CDR3 is built from 16 residues. On this clone itself: Its antigen is undetermined.

The table came from immunoSEQ multiplex PCR; TCRdb's copy has only in-frame clones and leaves some out. Of 79,000 or so clones listed, about 90% are singletons. This receptor was identified in an adult with an advanced solid tumor such as melanoma, head and neck, liver or kidney cancer. This chain connects TRBV27 to TRBJ2-7; 9 bases match TRBD2. The starting material was CD4+ or CD8+ T cells sorted from blood, obtained in a trial of the OX40 agonist ivuxolimab. As DNA, the CDR3 is TGTGCCAGCAGTTTATCTTCCGCGGGAGGGTCCTACGAGCAGTACTTC. This gives the protein CASSLSSAGGSYEQYF.